The clone carrying this T cell receptor beta chain was observed a single time. Its antigen is unknown. Germline V gene sequence: CDR1 SGHTA, CDR2 FQGNSA. Germline trimming cut 5 bases from V and 4 bases from J; bases unmatched to any gene: 10. The CDR3 covers 15 residues. This sample stems from a study of cytomegalovirus exposure and HLA in healthy donors. At the level of the study: The Caucasian-associated ancestry cluster contained 81% of the approximately 430 genotyped donors. Findings and caveats of the study: Most observed TCR sequences were rare, whereas some public TCRs were detected in many donors. A later examination showed that TCR association rates differed by HLA locus, with DRB1 most and HLA-C fewest. A later analysis linked a missense DCLRE1C variant to TCR beta V- and J-gene trimming.

The primer mix had 60 Vbeta and 13 Jbeta primers. Data came from immunoSEQ multiplex PCR; TCRdb stores just in-frame clones and leaves some out. Of around 170,000 clones in the sample, roughly 80% were seen once. V is TRBV7-2 and J is TRBJ2-7; 8 bases align to TRBD2. The sequenced sample was PBMCs. This TCR derives from a middle-aged man in good health and CMV-seronegative. The CDR3: CASSQAGTRGYEQYF. In nucleotides, the CDR3 is TGTGCCAGCAGCCAAGCCGGGACTAGGGGGTACGAGCAGTACTTC.